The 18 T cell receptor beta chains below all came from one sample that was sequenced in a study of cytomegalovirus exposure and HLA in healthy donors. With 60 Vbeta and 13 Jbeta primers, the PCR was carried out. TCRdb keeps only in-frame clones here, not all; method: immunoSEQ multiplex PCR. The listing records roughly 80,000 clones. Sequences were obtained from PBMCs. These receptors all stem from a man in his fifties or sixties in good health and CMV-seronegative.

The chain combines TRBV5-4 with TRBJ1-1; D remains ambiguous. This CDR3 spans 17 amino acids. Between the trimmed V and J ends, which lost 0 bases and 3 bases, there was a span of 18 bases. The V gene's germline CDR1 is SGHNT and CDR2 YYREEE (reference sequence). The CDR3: CASSLASRGKVYTEAFF. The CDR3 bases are TGTGCCAGCAGCTTGGCCTCTCGGGGTAAGGTGTACACTGAAGCTTTCTTT.

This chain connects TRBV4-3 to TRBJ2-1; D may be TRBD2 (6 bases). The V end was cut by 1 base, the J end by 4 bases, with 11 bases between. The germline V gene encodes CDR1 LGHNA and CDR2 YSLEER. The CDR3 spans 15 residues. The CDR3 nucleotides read TGCGCCAGCAGCCAAGGGACGGGGGTGTACAATGAGCAGTTCTTC. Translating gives CASSQGTGVYNEQFF.

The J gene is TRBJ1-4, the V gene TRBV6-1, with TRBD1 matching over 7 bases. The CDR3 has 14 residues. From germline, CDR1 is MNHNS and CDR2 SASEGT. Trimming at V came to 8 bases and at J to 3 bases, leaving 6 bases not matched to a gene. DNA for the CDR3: TGTGCCAGCCCTAAGGGACAGCCTAATGAAAAACTGTTTTTT. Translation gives CASPKGQPNEKLFF.

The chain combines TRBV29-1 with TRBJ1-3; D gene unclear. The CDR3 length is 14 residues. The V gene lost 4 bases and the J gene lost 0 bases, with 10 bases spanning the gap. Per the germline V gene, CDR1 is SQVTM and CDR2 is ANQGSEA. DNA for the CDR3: TGCAGCGTTGGTCCGGGTTCCTCTGGAAACACCATATATTTT. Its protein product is CSVGPGSSGNTIYF. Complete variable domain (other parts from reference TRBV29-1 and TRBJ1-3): SAVISQKPSRDICQRGTSLTIQCQVDSQVTMMFWYRQQPGQSLTLIATANQGSEATYESGFVIDKFPISRPNLTFSTLTVSNMSPEDSSIYLCSVGPGSSGNTIYFGEGSWLTVV.

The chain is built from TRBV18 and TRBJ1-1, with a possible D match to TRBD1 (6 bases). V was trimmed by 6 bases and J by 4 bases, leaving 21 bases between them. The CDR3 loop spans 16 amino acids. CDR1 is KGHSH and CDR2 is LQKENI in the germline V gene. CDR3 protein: CASSLNRGGPVTEAFF. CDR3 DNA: TGTGCCAGCTCTTTGAATAGGGGGGGCCCGGTCACTGAAGCTTTCTTT.

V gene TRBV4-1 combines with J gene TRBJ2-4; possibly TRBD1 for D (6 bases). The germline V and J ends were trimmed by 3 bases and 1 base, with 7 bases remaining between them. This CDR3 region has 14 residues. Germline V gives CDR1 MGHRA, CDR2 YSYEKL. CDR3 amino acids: CASSQGAAKNIQYF. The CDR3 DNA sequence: TGCGCCAGCAGCCAGGGGGCTGCCAAAAACATTCAGTACTTC.

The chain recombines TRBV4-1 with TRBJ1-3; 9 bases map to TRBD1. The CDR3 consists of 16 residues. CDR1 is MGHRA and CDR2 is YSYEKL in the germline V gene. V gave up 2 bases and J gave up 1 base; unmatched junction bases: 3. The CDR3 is CASSQYRGRSGNTIYF. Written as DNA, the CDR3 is TGCGCCAGCAGCCAATACAGGGGGCGGTCTGGAAACACCATATATTTT.

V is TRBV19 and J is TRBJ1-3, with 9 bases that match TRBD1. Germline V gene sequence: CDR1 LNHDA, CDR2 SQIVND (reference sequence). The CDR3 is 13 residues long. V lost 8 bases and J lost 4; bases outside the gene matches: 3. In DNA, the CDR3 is TGTGCCAGTCGGACAGGGGCAGGAAACACCATATATTTT. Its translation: CASRTGAGNTIYF. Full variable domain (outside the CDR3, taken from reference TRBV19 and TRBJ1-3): DGGITQSPKYLFRKEGQNVTLSCEQNLNHDAMYWYRQDPGQGLRLIYYSQIVNDFQKGDIAEGYSVSREKKESFPLTVTSAQKNPTAFYLCASRTGAGNTIYFGEGSWLTVV.

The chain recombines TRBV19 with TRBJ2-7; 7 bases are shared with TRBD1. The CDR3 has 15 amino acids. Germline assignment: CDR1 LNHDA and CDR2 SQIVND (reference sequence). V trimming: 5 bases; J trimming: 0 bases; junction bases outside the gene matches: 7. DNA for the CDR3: TGTGCCAGTAGTGCAGACAGGGATTCCTCCTACGAGCAGTACTTC. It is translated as CASSADRDSSYEQYF.

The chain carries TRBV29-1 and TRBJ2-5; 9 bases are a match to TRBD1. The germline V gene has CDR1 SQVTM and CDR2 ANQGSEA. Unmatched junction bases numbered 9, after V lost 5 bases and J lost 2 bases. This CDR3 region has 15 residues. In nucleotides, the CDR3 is TGCAGCGTTAACCGGGACAGGGTGACACAAGAGACCCAGTACTTC. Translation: CSVNRDRVTQETQYF.

CDR3 sequence reads: CASSLRPTSGRYNEQFF. The CDR3 DNA sequence: TGTGCCAGCAGCTTACGACCGACTAGCGGGCGCTACAATGAGCAGTTCTTC. V gene TRBV11-2 combines with J gene TRBJ2-1; 10 bases align to TRBD2. Germline V lookup: CDR1 SGHAT, CDR2 FQNNGV. This CDR3 comprises 17 residues. The V segment lost 2 bases and the J segment 3 bases; nucleotides outside the gene matches: 7.

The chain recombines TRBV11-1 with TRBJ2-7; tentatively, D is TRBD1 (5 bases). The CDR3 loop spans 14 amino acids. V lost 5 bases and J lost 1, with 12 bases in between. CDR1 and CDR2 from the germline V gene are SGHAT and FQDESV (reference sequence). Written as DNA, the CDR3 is TGTGCCAGCAGCCCGCGGACATCTTCCTACGAGCAGTACTTC. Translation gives CASSPRTSSYEQYF. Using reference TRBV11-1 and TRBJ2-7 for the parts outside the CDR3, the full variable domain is EAEVAQSPRYKITEKSQAVAFWCDPISGHATLYWYRQILGQGPELLVQFQDESVVDDSQLPKDRFSAERLKGVDSTLKIQPAELGDSAMYLCASSPRTSSYEQYFGPGTRLTVT.

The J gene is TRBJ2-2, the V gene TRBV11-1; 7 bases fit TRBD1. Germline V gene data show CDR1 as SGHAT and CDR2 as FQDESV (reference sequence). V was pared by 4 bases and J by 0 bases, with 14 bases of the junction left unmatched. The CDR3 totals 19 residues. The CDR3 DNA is TGTGCCAGCAGCTCGGGCCGGGACAGATTACTCGCGAACACCGGGGAGCTGTTTTTT. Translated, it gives CASSSGRDRLLANTGELFF.

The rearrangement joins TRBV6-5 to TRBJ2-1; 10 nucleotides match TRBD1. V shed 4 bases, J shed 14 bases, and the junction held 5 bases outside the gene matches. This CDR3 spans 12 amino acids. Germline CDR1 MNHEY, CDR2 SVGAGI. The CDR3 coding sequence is TGTGCCAGCAGTTTTGGACAGGGGGTCGAGTTCTTC. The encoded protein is CASSFGQGVEFF.

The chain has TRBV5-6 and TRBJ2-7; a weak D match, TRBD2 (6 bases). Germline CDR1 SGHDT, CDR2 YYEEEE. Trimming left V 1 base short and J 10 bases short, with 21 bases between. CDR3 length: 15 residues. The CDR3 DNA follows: TGTGCCAGCAGCTTGTATCAACCGGTAGGAGGGTTCCAGTACTTC. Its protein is CASSLYQPVGGFQYF.

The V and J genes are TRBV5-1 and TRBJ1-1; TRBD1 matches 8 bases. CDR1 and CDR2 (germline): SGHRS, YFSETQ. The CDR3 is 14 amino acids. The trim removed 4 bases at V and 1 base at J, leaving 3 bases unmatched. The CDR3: CASSAGTGNTEAFF. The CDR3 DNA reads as TGCGCCAGCAGCGCCGGGACAGGGAACACTGAAGCTTTCTTT.

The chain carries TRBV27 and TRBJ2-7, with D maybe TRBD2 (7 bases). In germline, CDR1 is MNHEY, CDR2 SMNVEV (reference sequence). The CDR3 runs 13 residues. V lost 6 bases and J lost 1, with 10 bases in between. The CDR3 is CASRRGRSYEQYF. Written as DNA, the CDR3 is TGTGCCAGCAGGCGGGGGCGATCCTACGAGCAGTACTTC.

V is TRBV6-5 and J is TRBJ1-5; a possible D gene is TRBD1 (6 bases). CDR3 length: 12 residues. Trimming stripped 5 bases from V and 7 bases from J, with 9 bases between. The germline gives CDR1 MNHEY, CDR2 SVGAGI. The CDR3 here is CASSSRGQPQHF. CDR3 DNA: TGTGCCAGCAGTAGCAGGGGACAGCCCCAGCATTTT.